The clone carrying this T cell receptor (beta chain) has more than one count but fewer than ten. After removal of 3 bases from V and 7 bases from J, the junction contained 5 bases not matched to a gene. This CDR3 contains 13 residues. Germline V CDR1 and CDR2: DFQATT, SNEGSKA (reference sequence). While infection was still active, Seattle patients were enrolled and then followed longitudinally. Original data processing: How many nucleated cells were present was estimated from reference gene primer amplification. Clones were sequenced by immunoSEQ multiplex PCR, and TCRdb holds only the in-frame ones, with some missing. The DNA gave D and trimming, while V, J and clone size come from that table. This sample has hundreds of thousands of clones, with about 88% found just once. This sample was included in a study of blood T cell repertoires in COVID-19. Study summary: PBMCs, B-cell-depleted T cells, or T cells provided the cDNA or gDNA that made up the material.

The sequenced material came from peripheral blood. This chain connects TRBV20-1 to TRBJ1-5, with TRBD1 matching 8 bases. This sequence was found in a woman in her 70s with COVID-19, enrolled during active disease. This CDR3 is CSASGDRGQPQHF. In DNA, the CDR3 is TGCAGTGCTAGTGGAGACAGGGGCCAGCCCCAGCATTTT.